Included here is one TCR beta chain sequence, with context. Samples came from patients with localized non-small cell lung adenocarcinoma. From the PCR reads, TCRdb called clonotypes with MiXCR, one entry per CDR3 protein. The table includes 25,000 to 30,000 distinct CDR3 sequences, 53% detected once. This record belongs to a study of CD4 and CD8 cells across lung adenocarcinoma regions. Looked up from germline, CDR1 is MNHNS and CDR2 is SASEGT. This CDR3 is built from 15 residues. Trimming took off 1 base at V and 0 bases at J, with 10 bases between the two ends. Material for sequencing was CD8+ T cells from the center of a lung tumor. The chain carries TRBV6-1 and TRBJ2-7; D unclear. The TCR sequence derives from a male donor with lung adenocarcinoma. The CD4 and CD8 labels of this study may be unreliable. The CDR3 reads CASSEDQGSSYEQYF. CDR3 bases: TGTGCCAGCAGTGAAGATCAAGGAAGCTCCTACGAGCAGTACTTC.